The sequence of this T cell receptor (beta chain) was determined in a study of T cell changes during pregnancy in multiple sclerosis. The method was immunoSEQ multiplex PCR; TCRdb's version includes in-frame clones alone and lacks a portion of them. The top ten hold about 0.89% of the sample, which has 93,000 or so clones, around nine tenths seen once. With V trimmed by 1 base and J by 2 bases, 10 bases remained unmatched. CDR1 SGHAT and CDR2 FQNNGV come from the germline V gene. The CDR3 spans 17 residues. This receptor was identified in a female donor with multiple sclerosis, enrolled in a pregnancy study. The chain couples TRBV11-2 to TRBJ2-7; 8 bases fit TRBD1. Material: peripheral blood, obtained after pregnancy. This CDR3 is CASSLGVQTGVTYEQYF. The CDR3 nucleotides are TGTGCCAGCAGCTTAGGTGTCCAGACAGGGGTCACCTACGAGCAGTACTTC.